Shown below are 17 T cell receptor beta chains from a single sample sequenced in a study of blood T cell repertoires in COVID-19. Method: immunoSEQ multiplex PCR; TCRdb's copy keeps in-frame clones and lacks some. The repertoire holds around 56,000 clones, 90% to 95% seen once, with about 7.3% in the top ten. Sequencing used peripheral blood. The receptor set was obtained from a woman aged 55-70 years with active or convalescent COVID-19.

This clone was counted once. The chain joins TRBV15 to TRBJ2-3; 8 nucleotides align to TRBD2. J gave up 2 bases and V 5 bases, and 9 bases lay outside the gene matches. The CDR3 consists of 16 residues. CDR1 and CDR2 (germline): LNHNV, YYDKDF (reference sequence). The CDR3 nucleotides read TGTGCCACCAGCGTTTCGCGGGGGGCCTCCACAGATACGCAGTATTTT. Translation: CATSVSRGASTDTQYF.

The CDR3 spells CASSLGWATDTQYF. The DNA for the CDR3 is TGTGCCAGCAGCCTAGGCTGGGCGACAGATACGCAGTATTTT. The V gene is TRBV3-1 (or the pseudogene TRBV3-2), the J gene TRBJ2-3; no clear D gene. The CDR3 loop spans 14 amino acids. V was trimmed by 4 bases and J by 3 bases, leaving 11 bases between them. Germline CDR1 reads LGHDT; CDR2 reads YNNKEL (reference sequence).

The chain joins TRBV15 to TRBJ2-1; 7 bases fit TRBD2. V dropped 2 bases and J dropped 7; count of bases not matched to a gene: 8. Per germline, CDR1 LNHNV and CDR2 YYDKDF (reference sequence). The CDR3 consists of 15 residues. CDR3 in amino acids: CATSRPGGVRNEQFF. The CDR3 DNA reads TGTGCCACCAGCAGACCTGGGGGGGTACGGAATGAGCAGTTCTTC.

V and J are TRBV5-4 and TRBJ1-2; perhaps TRBD1 as D (6 bases). This CDR3 comprises 14 residues. Germline values: CDR1 SGHNT, CDR2 YYREEE (reference sequence). V gave up 0 bases and J gave up 4 bases, with 10 bases separating them. CDR3 sequence (DNA): TGTGCCAGCAGCTTGGAACAGGGTGTCTATGGCTACACCTTC. It translates to CASSLEQGVYGYTF.

This chain uses TRBV19 with TRBJ2-2; TRBD2 is a possible D gene (7 bases). CDR1 is LNHDA, CDR2 SQIVND, per germline (reference sequence). This CDR3 contains 14 residues. Between the trimmed V and J ends, which lost 3 bases and 4 bases, there was a span of 9 bases. This CDR3 is CASSIAGATGELFF. The CDR3 DNA is TGTGCCAGTAGTATCGCGGGGGCCACCGGGGAGCTGTTTTTT.

This sequence joins TRBV6-5 and TRBJ2-7, with 9 bases aligning to TRBD2. Germline lookup yields CDR1 MNHEY and CDR2 SVGAGI. The CDR3 runs 14 residues. The trim removed 2 bases at V and 6 bases at J, leaving 5 bases unmatched. The CDR3 DNA follows: TGTGCCAGCAGTTACGGAGGACTAGCGAGCGAGCAGTACTTC. Protein product: CASSYGGLASEQYF.

This chain uses TRBV24-1 with TRBJ2-1; TRBD2 agrees at 10 bases. CDR3 length: 13 amino acids. Germline CDR1 and CDR2: KGHDR and SFDVKD. Trimming took 9 bases from V and 3 from J; bases not matched to a gene: 1. CDR3 coding DNA: TGTGCCACCCGGACTAGCGGCTACAATGAGCAGTTCTTC. This encodes CATRTSGYNEQFF.

CDR3 loop: CASSPGLAGGGTQYF. The CDR3 DNA reads TGTGCCAGCAGTCCGGGACTAGCGGGGGGTGGGACCCAGTACTTC. The chain couples TRBV28 to TRBJ2-5, with 15 positions matching TRBD2. Per germline, CDR1 MDHEN and CDR2 SYDVKM. V lost 5 bases, J lost 7 bases, and 5 bases stayed unmatched. CDR3 length: 15 amino acids.

The rearrangement uses TRBV7-8 and TRBJ2-3; the D gene is possibly TRBD2 (5 bases). V was trimmed by 5 bases and J by 2 bases, leaving 11 bases between them. The CDR3 loop spans 14 amino acids. Germline CDR1 and CDR2: SGHVS and FQNEAQ. CDR3 bases: TGTGCCAGCAGCCGCCGAGGGCCCACAGATACGCAGTATTTT. Translating gives CASSRRGPTDTQYF.

The rearrangement uses TRBV28 and TRBJ1-2; D is possibly TRBD1 (6 bases). The CDR3 consists of 14 residues. The germline gives CDR1 MDHEN, CDR2 SYDVKM. V lost 2 bases and J lost 7, with 14 bases in between. CDR3 DNA sequence: TGTGCCAGCAGTTTACCGACAGGCGGGTTTGGCTACACCTTC. It yields the protein CASSLPTGGFGYTF.

The chain combines TRBV7-3 with TRBJ2-3, with 14 nucleotides matching TRBD2. The CDR3 runs 19 residues. Germline V CDR1 and CDR2: SGHTA, FQGTGA. With V trimmed by 5 bases and J by 6 bases, 16 bases remained unmatched. CDR3 DNA sequence: TGTGCCAGCAGCCTGCTCAACCCGGGACTAGCGGGAGCACACGATACGCAGTATTTT. Its protein product is CASSLLNPGLAGAHDTQYF.

This clone appeared once. V usage is TRBV11-2 and J usage is TRBJ2-1, with 7 nucleotides matching TRBD2. V was pared by 8 bases and J by 3 bases, with 10 bases of the junction left unmatched. This CDR3 is built from 15 residues. Per germline, CDR1 SGHAT and CDR2 FQNNGV. The CDR3 is CASGRSGILYNEQFF. The DNA for the CDR3 is TGTGCCAGCGGACGAAGCGGGATCCTCTACAATGAGCAGTTCTTC.

This rearrangement joins TRBV6-2 or TRBV6-3 to TRBJ2-1, with D possibly being TRBD2 (6 bases). CDR3 length equals 15 residues. The V end lost 2 bases, the J end lost 5 bases, and 13 bases lay between the germline ends. From germline, CDR1 is MNHEY and CDR2 SVGEGT. The CDR3 DNA reads as TGTGCCAGCAGTTACGGCGGGAAATCTAACAATGAGCAGTTCTTC. Translated, it gives CASSYGGKSNNEQFF.

The V gene is TRBV29-1, the J gene TRBJ2-1, with D perhaps matching TRBD2 (5 bases). The V end lost 0 bases, the J end lost 0 bases, and 12 bases lay between the germline ends. This CDR3 spans 16 amino acids. The germline V gene has CDR1 SQVTM and CDR2 ANQGSEA. The CDR3 loop is CSVEDPGRSSYNEQFF. The CDR3 region has the DNA TGCAGCGTTGAAGATCCGGGGAGAAGCTCCTACAATGAGCAGTTCTTC.

V gene TRBV28 combines with J gene TRBJ1-2, with TRBD1 matching 7 bases. This CDR3 has 15 amino acids. Germline assignment: CDR1 MDHEN and CDR2 SYDVKM. Trimming at V came to 2 bases and at J to 3 bases, leaving 6 bases not matched to a gene. The CDR3 sequence: CASSLVPRGDYGYTF. CDR3 nucleotides: TGTGCCAGCAGTTTAGTCCCCAGGGGGGACTATGGCTACACCTTC.

The chain uses TRBV2 and TRBJ2-7; 9 bases fit TRBD1. Germline loops: CDR1 SNHLY, CDR2 FYNNEI. CDR3 size: 14 residues. V lost 5 bases to trimming and J lost 6 bases; unmatched junction nucleotides: 8. This CDR3 is CASSHDRGRGEQYF. CDR3 DNA sequence: TGTGCCAGCAGTCACGACAGGGGGAGAGGCGAGCAGTACTTC.

This chain connects TRBV19 to TRBJ2-1; TRBD1 agrees at 10 bases. Germline lookup yields CDR1 LNHDA and CDR2 SQIVND (reference sequence). With 3 bases clipped from V and 6 bases from J, the junction kept 5 bases outside the gene matches. This CDR3 spans 15 amino acids. The chain's CDR3 is CASSMPRTGGNEQFF. The CDR3 nucleotides are TGTGCCAGTAGTATGCCCCGGACAGGGGGCAATGAGCAGTTCTTC. Combining the CDR3 with reference TRBV19 and TRBJ2-1 gives the whole variable domain DGGITQSPKYLFRKEGQNVTLSCEQNLNHDAMYWYRQDPGQGLRLIYYSQIVNDFQKGDIAEGYSVSREKKESFPLTVTSAQKNPTAFYLCASSMPRTGGNEQFFGPGTRLTVL.